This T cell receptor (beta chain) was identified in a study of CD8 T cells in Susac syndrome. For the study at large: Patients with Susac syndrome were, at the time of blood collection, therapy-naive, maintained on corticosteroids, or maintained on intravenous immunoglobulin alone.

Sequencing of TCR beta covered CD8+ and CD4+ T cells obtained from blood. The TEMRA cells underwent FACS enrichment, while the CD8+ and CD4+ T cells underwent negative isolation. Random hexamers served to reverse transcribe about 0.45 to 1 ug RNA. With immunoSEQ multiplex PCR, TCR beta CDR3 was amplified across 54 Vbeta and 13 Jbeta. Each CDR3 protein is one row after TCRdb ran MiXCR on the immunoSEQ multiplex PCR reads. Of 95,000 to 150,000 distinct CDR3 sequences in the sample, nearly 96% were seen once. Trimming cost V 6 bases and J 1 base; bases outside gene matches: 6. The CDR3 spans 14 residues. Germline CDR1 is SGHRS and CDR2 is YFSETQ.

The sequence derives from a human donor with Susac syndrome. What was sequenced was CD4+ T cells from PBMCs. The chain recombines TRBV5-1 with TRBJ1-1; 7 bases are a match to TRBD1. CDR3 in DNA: TGCGCCAGCAACCAGGGACAGACGAACACTGAAGCTTTCTTT. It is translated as CASNQGQTNTEAFF.